These 25 T cell receptor beta chains were all obtained from the same sample, sequenced in a study of Tregs in tolerant kidney transplant recipients. TCRdb keeps only in-frame clones here, not all; method: immunoSEQ multiplex PCR. Of around 20,000 clones in the sample, roughly four fifths were seen once. The specimen was Tregs from blood. Receptor source: a human donor in good health.

V is TRBV6-1 and J is TRBJ2-4; 7 bases map to TRBD2. V trimming: 4 bases; J trimming: 4 bases; junction bases outside the gene matches: 7. In germline, CDR1 is MNHNS, CDR2 SASEGT. The CDR3 totals 15 residues. The CDR3 spells CASSAGMGGKNIQYF. CDR3 coding DNA: TGTGCCAGCAGTGCGGGGATGGGGGGGAAAAACATTCAGTACTTC.

The rearrangement links TRBV27 to TRBJ1-4; 7 positions match TRBD1. After removal of 3 bases from V and 0 bases from J, the junction contained 1 base not matched to a gene. CDR1 MNHEY and CDR2 SMNVEV come from the germline V gene (reference sequence). This CDR3 spans 15 amino acids. CDR3 loop: CASSLQGATNEKLFF. The CDR3 DNA follows: TGTGCCAGCAGTTTGCAGGGGGCAACTAATGAAAAACTGTTTTTT. Combining the CDR3 with reference TRBV27 and TRBJ1-4 gives the whole variable domain EAQVTQNPRYLITVTGKKLTVTCSQNMNHEYMSWYRQDPGLGLRQIYYSMNVEVTDKGDVPEGYKVSRKEKRNFPLILESPSPNQTSLYFCASSLQGATNEKLFFGSGTQLSVL.

This clone showed up just a few times. The chain employs TRBV10-1 and TRBJ1-5; no clear D gene. Germline lookup yields CDR1 WNHNN and CDR2 SYGVQD (reference sequence). Trimming removed 8 bases at V and 9 bases at J, with 8 bases between. The CDR3 covers 10 residues. The CDR3 nucleotides read TGCGCCAGCCGGGGTCCGCCCCAGCATTTT. Protein sequence: CASRGPPQHF.

This chain joins TRBV5-4 and TRBJ2-2; D may be TRBD2 (6 bases). V lost 4 bases and J lost 2, with 15 bases in between. Germline V lookup: CDR1 SGHNT, CDR2 YYREEE (reference sequence). The CDR3 has 16 amino acids. DNA of the CDR3: TGTGCCAGCAGCACGAATTCGGGACTCAACACCGGGGAGCTGTTTTTT. Protein: CASSTNSGLNTGELFF.

This chain uses TRBV11-3 with TRBJ2-5; D is undetermined. Looked up from germline, CDR1 is SGHNT and CDR2 is YENEEA. Trimming shortened V by 1 base and J by 2 bases, and 11 bases separated the two germline ends. The length of the CDR3 is 15 residues. CDR3 in DNA: TGTGCCAGCAGCTTAGGGCTCCGAGGACAAGAGACCCAGTACTTC. It specifies CASSLGLRGQETQYF.

The chain has TRBV7-2 and TRBJ2-5; 7 bases map to TRBD1. The CDR3 extends over 18 amino acids. Unmatched junction bases numbered 22, after V lost 5 bases and J lost 7 bases. Germline-derived CDR1 and CDR2 are SGHTA and FQGNSA. The CDR3 nucleotides are TGTGCCAGCAGCCTACAGGTCCAACTGAAGGGGGCTGGGGGGACCCAGTACTTC. The encoded protein is CASSLQVQLKGAGGTQYF.

In its sample, this clone was seen a few times. This sequence joins TRBV5-1 and TRBJ1-1; TRBD1 is a possible D gene (6 bases). Per germline, CDR1 SGHRS and CDR2 YFSETQ. This CDR3 has 16 amino acids. Trimming cost V 3 bases and J 0 bases, with 15 bases left between them. CDR3 coding DNA: TGCGCCAGCAGCTCACGCCTGGACAGCCTGAACACTGAAGCTTTCTTT. Translated: CASSSRLDSLNTEAFF.

The table lists this clone with a few counts. The chain has TRBV7-9 and TRBJ1-6, with a tentative D call TRBD1 (5 bases). CDR1 is SEHNR and CDR2 is FQNEAQ in the germline V gene (reference sequence). There are 14 residues in the CDR3. The V end was cut by 5 bases, the J end by 9 bases, with 14 bases between. CDR3 protein: CASSPGRRGSPLHF. The CDR3 nucleotides read TGTGCCAGCAGCCCGGGGCGGCGGGGTTCACCCCTCCACTTT.

The chain has TRBV28 and TRBJ2-7, with 7 bases that match TRBD2. Germline-derived CDR1 and CDR2 are MDHEN and SYDVKM. The CDR3 extends over 14 amino acids. V lost 6 bases and J lost 3; bases outside the gene matches: 8. The CDR3 spells CASRMGGNHYEQYF. In DNA, the CDR3 is TGTGCCAGCAGGATGGGGGGGAACCACTACGAGCAGTACTTC.

The genes are TRBV19 and TRBJ2-6; D assignment may be TRBD1 or TRBD2 (5 bases each). This CDR3 is 15 amino acids long. Deletions cut 3 bases from V and 4 bases from J, with 10 bases between. Germline loops: CDR1 LNHDA, CDR2 SQIVND (reference sequence). DNA for the CDR3: TGTGCCAGTAGTATTACTGGGACCGGGGCCAACGTCCTGACTTTC. As protein: CASSITGTGANVLTF. Looking up the rest from reference TRBV19 and TRBJ2-6 gives the full variable domain: DGGITQSPKYLFRKEGQNVTLSCEQNLNHDAMYWYRQDPGQGLRLIYYSQIVNDFQKGDIAEGYSVSREKKESFPLTVTSAQKNPTAFYLCASSITGTGANVLTFGAGSRLTVL.

Comments on this clone: The junction differs from germline at one of its ends, possibly a read error. Other DNA sequences within the sample encode an identical CDR3. The chain joins TRBV19 to TRBJ1-5; D is possibly TRBD1 (5 bases). The germline V gene encodes CDR1 LNHDA and CDR2 SQIVND (reference sequence). The CDR3 has 16 residues. CDR3 amino acids: CASTTRGRGSNQPQHF. CDR3 bases: TGTGCCAGCACAACTCGGGGCCGCGGGAGCAATCAACCCCAGCATTTT.

The chain links TRBV29-1 to TRBJ2-5, with D possibly matching TRBD2 (6 bases). V dropped 7 bases and J dropped 1 base, with 13 bases sitting between them. The CDR3 sequence is 13 residues long. Germline CDR1 SQVTM, CDR2 ANQGSEA. CDR3 region: CSASAGLQETQYF. CDR3 DNA sequence: TGCAGCGCATCAGCGGGCCTCCAAGAGACCCAGTACTTC. The full variable domain, rest sourced from reference TRBV29-1 and TRBJ2-5, is SAVISQKPSRDICQRGTSLTIQCQVDSQVTMMFWYRQQPGQSLTLIATANQGSEATYESGFVIDKFPISRPNLTFSTLTVSNMSPEDSSIYLCSASAGLQETQYFGPGTRLLVL.

This clone has a single count. This rearrangement joins TRBV18 to TRBJ2-5, with D unresolved. Germline V CDR1 and CDR2: KGHSH, LQKENI. There are 12 residues in the CDR3. V shed 3 bases and J shed 3 bases, with 5 bases lying between them. The CDR3 DNA follows: TGTGCCAGCTCACCTAGTAAAGAGACCCAGTACTTC. Residues: CASSPSKETQYF.

The genes are TRBV4-1 and TRBJ1-2, with 7 bases that match TRBD1. CDR3 size: 15 residues. J lost 4 bases, V lost 3 bases, and 8 bases had no gene match. Germline CDR1 is MGHRA and CDR2 is YSYEKL. In DNA, the CDR3 is TGCGCCAGCAGCCATTCCAGACAGGGCACCTATGGCTACACCTTC. It yields the protein CASSHSRQGTYGYTF.

This chain links TRBV5-1 with TRBJ2-1, with 10 bases identical to TRBD2. V lost 2 bases and J lost 6; bases outside the gene matches: 8. The CDR3 is made up of 16 amino acids. The germline V gene has CDR1 SGHRS and CDR2 YFSETQ. The CDR3 is CASSLPSGSFLNEQFF. The CDR3, as DNA: TGCGCCAGCAGCTTACCTAGCGGGAGTTTCCTCAATGAGCAGTTCTTC.

The table lists this clone with a count of one. V gene TRBV4-1 combines with J gene TRBJ2-5; D gene unclear. CDR1 MGHRA and CDR2 YSYEKL come from the germline V gene. V was pared by 2 bases and J by 5 bases, with 6 bases between. The CDR3 spans 12 residues. CDR3 bases: TGCGCCAGCAGCCAACTAGGGGAGACCCAGTACTTC. It encodes CASSQLGETQYF.

The chain is built from TRBV5-1 and TRBJ2-5; 8 bases match TRBD2. V shed 4 bases and J 1 base; nucleotides not matched to a gene: 12. There are 17 residues in the CDR3. Germline lookup yields CDR1 SGHRS and CDR2 YFSETQ. The DNA of the CDR3 is TGCGCCAGCAGCATAACCGGGACTAGGACCCTCCAAGAGACCCAGTACTTC. It specifies CASSITGTRTLQETQYF.

The gene calls are TRBV19 and TRBJ1-1; D perhaps matches TRBD1 (5 bases). Trimming cost V 1 base and J 4 bases, with 7 bases left between them. The CDR3 runs 13 residues. The germline V gene has CDR1 LNHDA and CDR2 SQIVND (reference sequence). The CDR3 region is CASSIGGGTEAFF. CDR3 nucleotide sequence: TGTGCCAGTAGTATAGGGGGGGGCACTGAAGCTTTCTTT.

The V call is TRBV5-5, the J call TRBJ2-5; D is possibly TRBD2 (6 bases). This CDR3 contains 17 residues. The ends were cut back, 4 bases at V and 3 bases at J, with 22 bases in the middle. Per the germline V gene, CDR1 is SGHKS and CDR2 is YYEKEE (reference sequence). CDR3 in DNA: TGTGCCAGCAGCCGTCGGATCGGTGGCCAGCGGGAAGAGACCCAGTACTTC. Amino acid sequence: CASSRRIGGQREETQYF. Complete variable domain (other parts from reference TRBV5-5 and TRBJ2-5): DAGVTQSPTHLIKTRGQQVTLRCSPISGHKSVSWYQQVLGQGPQFIFQYYEKEERGRGNFPDRFSARQFPNYSSELNVNALLLGDSALYLCASSRRIGGQREETQYFGPGTRLLVL.

In its sample, this clone ranks as medium-sized. The chain combines TRBV6-5 with TRBJ1-6; no definite D call. Germline V gene data show CDR1 as MNHEY and CDR2 as SVGAGI. This CDR3 contains 14 residues. The V gene lost 5 bases and the J gene lost 5 bases, with 10 bases spanning the gap. CDR3 region: CASSLLVNNSPLHF. DNA for the CDR3: TGTGCCAGCAGTCTCCTCGTGAATAATTCACCCCTCCACTTT.

V and J are TRBV30 and TRBJ1-2; TRBD1 matches 7 bases. Germline V gene data show CDR1 as GTSNPN and CDR2 as SVGIG (reference sequence). The J segment lost 5 bases and the V segment lost 0 bases, leaving 3 bases of the junction unmatched. This CDR3 spans 13 amino acids. The CDR3 protein is CAWSVGGRYGYTF. DNA for the CDR3: TGTGCCTGGAGTGTAGGGGGCCGGTATGGCTACACCTTC.

This clone has a single count. The rearrangement joins TRBV5-1 to TRBJ2-4; the match to TRBD2 covers 13 bases. The germline V gene has CDR1 SGHRS and CDR2 YFSETQ. J gave up 8 bases and V 4 bases, and 9 bases lay outside the gene matches. The length of the CDR3 is 16 residues. DNA of the CDR3: TGCGCCAGCAGCCAAGGACTAGCGGGAGCTTGGGACATTCAGTACTTC. It specifies CASSQGLAGAWDIQYF.

The CDR3 nucleotides read TGTGCCAGCAGCTTGGTCTCGGAGGGGAACACCATATATTTT. This codes for CASSLVSEGNTIYF. V gene TRBV5-6 combines with J gene TRBJ1-3; maybe TRBD1 (5 bases). V was trimmed by 0 bases and J by 7 bases, leaving 11 bases between them. The CDR3 runs to 14 residues. Germline CDR1 reads SGHDT; CDR2 reads YYEEEE. Supplemented by reference TRBV5-6 and TRBJ1-3, the full variable domain reads DAGVTQSPTHLIKTRGQQVTLRCSPKSGHDTVSWYQQALGQGPQFIFQYYEEEERQRGNFPDRFSGHQFPNYSSELNVNALLLGDSALYLCASSLVSEGNTIYFGEGSWLTVV.

This clone has a handful of counts. The CDR3 DNA reads as TGTGCCAGCAGCTTGAACCCGACAGTTAATCAGCCCCAGCATTTT. Translating it yields CASSLNPTVNQPQHF. V gene TRBV5-4 combines with J gene TRBJ1-5, with D possibly matching TRBD1 (5 bases). This CDR3 region has 15 residues. The V gene lost 1 base and the J gene lost 4 bases, with 12 bases spanning the gap. Looked up from germline, CDR1 is SGHNT and CDR2 is YYREEE (reference sequence).

CDR3 sequence: CASSQGWFYYNEQFF. The CDR3 nucleotides read TGTGCCAGCAGCCAAGGGTGGTTCTACTACAATGAGCAGTTCTTC. This chain joins TRBV7-9 and TRBJ2-1; no definite D call. The germline V gene has CDR1 SEHNR and CDR2 FQNEAQ (reference sequence). The V gene lost 5 bases and the J gene lost 3 bases, with 14 bases spanning the gap. This CDR3 spans 15 amino acids.